One sample yielded the 2 T cell receptor beta chains listed below, sequenced in a study of OX40 agonist ivuxolimab in advanced cancers. Here immunoSEQ multiplex PCR was the method, and the copy in TCRdb shows in-frame clones only, minus some. In the table there are 60,000 to 65,000 clones, roughly 86% of which are singletons. The sample in question was CD4+ or CD8+ T cells sorted from blood, obtained in a trial of the OX40 agonist ivuxolimab. These TCRs come from an adult with an advanced solid tumor such as melanoma, head and neck, liver or kidney cancer.

V is TRBV7-8 and J is TRBJ1-6; a possible D gene is TRBD1 (6 bases). In germline, CDR1 is SGHVS, CDR2 FQNEAQ. V dropped 4 bases and J dropped 5 bases, with 15 bases sitting between them. This CDR3 has 16 amino acids. CDR3 DNA sequence: TGTGCCAGCAGCTCCCATGGGGGCCTCCATAATTCACCCCTCCACTTT. It yields the protein CASSSHGGLHNSPLHF. The full variable domain, rest sourced from reference TRBV7-8 and TRBJ1-6, is GAGVSQSPRYKVAKRGQDVALRCDPISGHVSLFWYQQALGQGPEFLTYFQNEAQLDKSGLPSDRFFAERPEGSVSTLKIQRTQQEDSAVYLCASSSHGGLHNSPLHFGNGTRLTVT.

The CDR3 coding sequence is TGCGCCAGCAGCCCCCGTACCGGGGGGGCCGCCTACAATGAGCAGTTCTTC. Translating gives CASSPRTGGAAYNEQFF. The chain joins TRBV5-1 to TRBJ2-1, with 8 bases fitting TRBD2. CDR3 size: 17 residues. The V segment lost 4 bases and the J segment 2 bases; nucleotides outside the gene matches: 11. In germline, CDR1 is SGHRS, CDR2 YFSETQ. Supplemented by reference TRBV5-1 and TRBJ2-1, the full variable domain reads KAGVTQTPRYLIKTRGQQVTLSCSPISGHRSVSWYQQTPGQGLQFLFEYFSETQRNKGNFPGRFSGRQFSNSRSEMNVSTLELGDSALYLCASSPRTGGAAYNEQFFGPGTRLTVL.